The following is a T cell receptor (beta chain) sequence with its context. This clonotype appeared a few times. Its antigen remains unidentified. It has no much larger one-base neighbor in the sample; base qualities were not kept. The 39 donors, aged roughly 6 to 90 years, were systemically healthy Caucasian individuals from Russia. Each donor gave ten milliliters of peripheral blood, drawn into EDTA-treated Vacutainer tubes. Ficoll-Paque density-gradient centrifugation was used to isolate PBMCs, with at least 6.5 million per sample. Trizol reagent was used to extract total RNA from PBMCs, with at least 6 micrograms per sample. For every donor, flow cytometry on a PBMC aliquot measured the percentage of naive CD45RAhigh/CD27high T cells. The data were obtained in a study of blood T cells in healthy people across ages (dated by TCRdb to about 2015). A note on the overall study: In model experiments, roughly one uniquely barcoded TCR beta cDNA molecule per two T cells was captured by template switching. The study measured age-related changes in TCR beta repertoire diversity using deep sequencing normalized with unique cDNA molecular identifiers. Four age groups were formed from the donors: young (average around 15 years), middle-aged (approximately 40), aged (approximately 60) and long-lived (around 82). To avoid experimental bias, donors of different ages were distributed randomly across sequencing lanes. Using the same blood draw, the study looked at two additional independent replicas of 1 million unique cDNA reads for two donors, one aged 18 to 29 and the other aged 80 or older. Paper-wide results and their limitations: The CMV infection status of donors was not known, potentially confounding age-related changes in expanded clonotypes. Observed TCR beta diversity per million T cells fell roughly linearly with age, and a significant reduction was already apparent by age around 44. Conclusive comparison of naive and antigen-experienced compartments was prevented by the profiling of bulk unsorted PBMCs. The long-lived group showed more naive CD4+ T cells, fewer expanded clones and increased TCR diversity than the aged group, suggesting age selection. Estimates of total diversity based on one million sequenced T cells were regarded as lower bounds and as underestimates. The percentage of naive T cells measured by flow cytometry correlated strongly with observed TCR beta diversity.

The CDR3 runs 14 residues from the cysteine to the phenylalanine. The retained sequence is limited to the CDR3, 42 bases, with the frame set at the first base. Cut back by 1 base and 10 bases, the V and J ends lie 14 bases apart. The library was obtained by 5' RACE. Sequencing was carried out with an Illumina HiSeq 2500. A second PCR of about 6 to 11 cycles was performed with a sample-barcoded 5' primer and a J-beta primer mix. A unique molecular identifier was introduced onto each TCR beta cDNA molecule by a template-switch 5' adaptor carrying 12 random nucleotides. Each sample yielded at least 2.5 million CDR3-containing paired-end reads. All of the RNA was converted into first-strand cDNA using the Mint cDNA synthesis kit, with a TRBC-specific oligonucleotide serving as the primer. All cDNA was treated with uracil-DNA glycosylase and then went through a first 18-cycle PCR with the universal primers M1SS and BC2_uni_R. In the source study's methods: Each sample was normalized by randomly selecting 1 million high-quality reads, each carrying a distinct molecular identifier. Reads with shared molecular identifiers were discarded instead of being binned into consensus sequences. MiTCR, with a Q25 quality threshold and the strictest error-elimination algorithm, was used for CDR3 identification, clonotype clustering and error correction. A nonparametric unseen species model using Euler transformation provided a lower-bound estimate of total TCR beta diversity. Using fastp trimming at Q25 and MiXCR clonotype assembly, TCRdb reanalyzed the public sequencing data and kept in-frame beta chains. Identical CDR3 protein sequences are pooled into one entry, listed with their most common genes and DNA. These V and J calls originate from TCRdb's pipeline instead of the authors' own analysis. The sample table records some 700,000 distinct CDR3 sequences; more than 40% of these occur just once. Around a fifth of the sample is in the top ten clones.

The sample consisted of blood. The chain employs TRBV12-3 or TRBV12-4 and TRBJ2-1, with a weak D call of TRBD1 (5 bases match). The clonotype was recovered from a woman aged 55-69 years in good health. Read as DNA, the sequence is TGTGCCAGCAGTTTAGACGCAGGGAAACCGGAGCAGTTCTTC. It is translated as CASSLDAGKPEQFF.